The clone carrying this T cell receptor beta chain was counted between two and nine times. Its antigen is not known. With constant-segment primers, 5'RACE yielded cDNA libraries of TCR alpha and TCR beta that carried sample barcodes and UMIs. A single record per CDR3 protein comes from TCRdb applying MiXCR to the 5' RACE reads. This sample has 300,000 to 350,000 distinct CDR3 sequences, with approximately 15% found just once. The data are from a study of T-cell memory formation after mild COVID-19. The overall study: For the most part, TCR clusters were specific to one donor. Overall study results and limits: There was a balanced CD4/CD8 profile in clones contracting day 15 to 85, and later expanders leaned CD4+. Cross-reactive memory apparently joined, as some responding clones appeared in pre-infection memory.

The CDR3 runs to 13 residues. Germline lookup yields CDR1 DFQATT and CDR2 SNEGSKA (reference sequence). V was cut by 3 bases and J by 4 bases, with 12 bases left in between. The genes are TRBV20-1 and TRBJ1-2; D unclear. The clonotype comes from a man aged 18 to 29 who had mild COVID-19 (a few samples of this study predate the infection). Cell type and time point are not known. The source material was PBMCs or a T cell subset sorted from them (not recorded which). CDR3 amino acids: CSASEAGIYGYTF. The CDR3 DNA reads TGCAGTGCTAGCGAGGCAGGAATCTATGGCTACACCTTC.